The TCR beta chain under discussion was sequenced for a study of T cell responses to AZD1222 COVID-19 vaccine. Regarding the study as a whole: An increase in Spike-specific TCR breadth and depth was observed after two AZD1222 doses.

Looked up from germline, CDR1 is SGHRS and CDR2 is YFSETQ. V lost 0 bases to trimming and J lost 11 bases, with 14 bases between them. This CDR3 contains 13 residues. Here immunoSEQ multiplex PCR was the method, and the copy in TCRdb shows in-frame clones only, minus some. The top ten clones hold approximately 15% of a sample with 140,000 to 150,000 clones, about 87% of them seen once. In regard to this clone: Its cognate antigen is unknown.

This sequence joins TRBV5-1 and TRBJ2-5; no firm D call. The sequence was obtained from an adult in good health. Source: peripheral blood, taken on day 0 of AZD1222 vaccination. CDR3 sequence reads: CASSLETVRSQYF. The CDR3 DNA reads as TGCGCCAGCAGCTTGGAGACGGTGAGGAGTCAGTACTTC.